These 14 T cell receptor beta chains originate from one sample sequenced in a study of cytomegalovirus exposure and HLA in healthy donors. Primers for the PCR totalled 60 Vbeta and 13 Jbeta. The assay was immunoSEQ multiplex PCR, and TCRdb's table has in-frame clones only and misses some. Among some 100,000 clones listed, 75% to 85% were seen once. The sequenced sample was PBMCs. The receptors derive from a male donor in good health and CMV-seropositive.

The CDR3 DNA is TGTGCCAGTAGTCCCGACAGGAACTATGGCTACACCTTC. The encoded protein is CASSPDRNYGYTF. The rearrangement links TRBV19 to TRBJ1-2; TRBD1 is a possible D gene (6 bases). Per germline, CDR1 LNHDA and CDR2 SQIVND (reference sequence). This CDR3 has 13 amino acids. The V end lost 5 bases, the J end lost 2 bases, and 9 bases lay between the germline ends.

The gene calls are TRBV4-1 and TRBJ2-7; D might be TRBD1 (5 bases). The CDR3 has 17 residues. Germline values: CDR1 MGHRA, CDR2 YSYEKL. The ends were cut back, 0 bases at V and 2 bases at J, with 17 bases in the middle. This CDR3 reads CASSQDILQGRTYEQYF. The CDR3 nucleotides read TGCGCCAGCAGCCAAGATATCCTGCAGGGAAGGACCTACGAGCAGTACTTC.

The CDR3 nucleotides read TGTGCCAGCAGCCCACACAGCAGGGGGACAAGCTCCTACGAGCAGTACTTC. Protein sequence: CASSPHSRGTSSYEQYF. This chain links TRBV7-9 with TRBJ2-7; 7 nucleotides line up with TRBD1. Germline lookup yields CDR1 SEHNR and CDR2 FQNEAQ (reference sequence). There are 17 residues in the CDR3. J lost 0 bases, V lost 5 bases, and 13 bases had no gene match.

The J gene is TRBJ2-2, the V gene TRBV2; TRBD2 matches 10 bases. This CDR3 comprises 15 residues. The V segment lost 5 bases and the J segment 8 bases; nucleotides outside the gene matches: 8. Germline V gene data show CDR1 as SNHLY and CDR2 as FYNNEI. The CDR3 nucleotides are TGTGCCAGCAGTCGGCTAGCGGGGGTTAGGGGGGAGCTGTTTTTT. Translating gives CASSRLAGVRGELFF.

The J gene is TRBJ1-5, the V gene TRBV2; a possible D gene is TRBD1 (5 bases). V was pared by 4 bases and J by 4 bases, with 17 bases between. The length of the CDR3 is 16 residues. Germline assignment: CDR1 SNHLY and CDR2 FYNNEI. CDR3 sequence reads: CASSGNWQGRNQPQHF. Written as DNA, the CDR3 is TGTGCCAGCAGTGGGAACTGGCAGGGTAGGAATCAGCCCCAGCATTTT.

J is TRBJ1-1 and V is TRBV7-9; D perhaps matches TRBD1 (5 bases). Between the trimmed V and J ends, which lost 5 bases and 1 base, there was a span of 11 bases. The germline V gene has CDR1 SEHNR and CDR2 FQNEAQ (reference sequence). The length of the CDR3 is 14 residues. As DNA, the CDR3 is TGTGCCAGCAGCGAAACCCAGGGGAACACTGAAGCTTTCTTT. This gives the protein CASSETQGNTEAFF.

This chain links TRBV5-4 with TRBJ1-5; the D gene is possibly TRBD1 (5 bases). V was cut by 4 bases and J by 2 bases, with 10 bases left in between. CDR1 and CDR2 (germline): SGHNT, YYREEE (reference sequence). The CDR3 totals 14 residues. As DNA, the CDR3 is TGTGCCAGCAGCCCGGGGGGGGGCAATCAGCCCCAGCATTTT. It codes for CASSPGGGNQPQHF.

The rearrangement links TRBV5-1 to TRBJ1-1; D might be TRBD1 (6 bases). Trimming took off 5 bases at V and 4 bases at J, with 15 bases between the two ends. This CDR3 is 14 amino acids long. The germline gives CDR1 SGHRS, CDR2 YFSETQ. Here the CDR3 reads CASSPTGSSTEAFF. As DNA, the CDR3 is TGCGCCAGCAGTCCAACAGGGAGTAGCACTGAAGCTTTCTTT.

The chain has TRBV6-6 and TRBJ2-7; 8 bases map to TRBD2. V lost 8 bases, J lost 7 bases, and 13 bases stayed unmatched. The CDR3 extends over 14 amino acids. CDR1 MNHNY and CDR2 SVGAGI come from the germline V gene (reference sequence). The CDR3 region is CASEKRGTLIEQYF. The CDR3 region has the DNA TGTGCCAGCGAGAAGCGGGGGACCCTAATAGAGCAGTACTTC.

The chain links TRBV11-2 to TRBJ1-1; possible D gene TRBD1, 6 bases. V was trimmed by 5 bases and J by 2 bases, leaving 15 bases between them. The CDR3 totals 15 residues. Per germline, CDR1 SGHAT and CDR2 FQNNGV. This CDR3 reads CASSLATTGNTEAFF. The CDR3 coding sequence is TGTGCCAGCAGCCTAGCAACGACAGGAAACACTGAAGCTTTCTTT.

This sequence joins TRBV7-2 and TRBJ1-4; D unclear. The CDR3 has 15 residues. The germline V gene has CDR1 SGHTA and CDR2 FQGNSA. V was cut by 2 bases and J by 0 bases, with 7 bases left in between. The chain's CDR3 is CASSLFSATNEKLFF. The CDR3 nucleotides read TGTGCCAGCAGCTTATTCAGTGCAACTAATGAAAAACTGTTTTTT. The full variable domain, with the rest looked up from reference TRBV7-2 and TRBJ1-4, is GAGVSQSPSNKVTEKGKDVELRCDPISGHTALYWYRQSLGQGLEFLIYFQGNSAPDKSGLPSDRFSAERTGGSVSTLTIQRTQQEDSAVYLCASSLFSATNEKLFFGSGTQLSVL.

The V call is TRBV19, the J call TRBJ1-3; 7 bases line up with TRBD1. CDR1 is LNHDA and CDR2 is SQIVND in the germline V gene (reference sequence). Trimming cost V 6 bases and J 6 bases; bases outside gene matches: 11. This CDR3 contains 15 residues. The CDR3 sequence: CASRPGQSKPNTIYF. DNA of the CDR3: TGTGCCAGTAGACCGGGACAGAGCAAACCAAACACCATATATTTT.

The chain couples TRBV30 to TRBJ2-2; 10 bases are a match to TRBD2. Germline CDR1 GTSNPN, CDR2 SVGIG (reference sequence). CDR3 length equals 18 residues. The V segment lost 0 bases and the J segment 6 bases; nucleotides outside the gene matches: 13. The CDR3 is CAWSVLASGGPGAGELFF. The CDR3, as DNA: TGTGCCTGGAGTGTACTGGCTAGCGGGGGCCCTGGCGCCGGGGAGCTGTTTTTT. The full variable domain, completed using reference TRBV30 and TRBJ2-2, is SQTIHQWPATLVQPVGSPLSLECTVEGTSNPNLYWYRQAAGRGLQLLFYSVGIGQISSEVPQNLSASRPQDRQFILSSKKLLLSDSGFYLCAWSVLASGGPGAGELFFGEGSRLTVL.

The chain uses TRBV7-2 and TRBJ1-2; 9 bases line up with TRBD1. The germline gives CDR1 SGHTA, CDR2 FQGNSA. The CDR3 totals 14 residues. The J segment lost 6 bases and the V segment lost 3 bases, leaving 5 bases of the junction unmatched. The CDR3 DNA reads TGTGCCAGCAGCTTTATGGGGACAGGGAATGGCTACACCTTC. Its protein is CASSFMGTGNGYTF. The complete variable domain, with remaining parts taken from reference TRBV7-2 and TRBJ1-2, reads GAGVSQSPSNKVTEKGKDVELRCDPISGHTALYWYRQSLGQGLEFLIYFQGNSAPDKSGLPSDRFSAERTGGSVSTLTIQRTQQEDSAVYLCASSFMGTGNGYTFGSGTRLTVV.